The source of this T cell receptor (beta chain) is a study of blood T cell repertoires in COVID-19. Some clones are missing from TCRdb's copy, which holds only in-frame ones; the method was immunoSEQ multiplex PCR. There are 200,000 or so clones in the sample; roughly 80% occur only once, and roughly 5% lies in the top ten. The sample consisted of peripheral blood. This TCR was sampled from a woman in her twenties or thirties with acute or convalescent COVID-19.

DNA of the CDR3: TGCGCCAGCAGCTTGGTTGGGGACAGGGGTGAGCAGTACTTC. Translation gives CASSLVGDRGEQYF. The chain combines TRBV5-1 with TRBJ2-7; 10 bases line up with TRBD1. The CDR3 covers 14 residues. The germline gives CDR1 SGHRS, CDR2 YFSETQ. V gave up 0 bases and J gave up 7 bases; unmatched junction bases: 4.